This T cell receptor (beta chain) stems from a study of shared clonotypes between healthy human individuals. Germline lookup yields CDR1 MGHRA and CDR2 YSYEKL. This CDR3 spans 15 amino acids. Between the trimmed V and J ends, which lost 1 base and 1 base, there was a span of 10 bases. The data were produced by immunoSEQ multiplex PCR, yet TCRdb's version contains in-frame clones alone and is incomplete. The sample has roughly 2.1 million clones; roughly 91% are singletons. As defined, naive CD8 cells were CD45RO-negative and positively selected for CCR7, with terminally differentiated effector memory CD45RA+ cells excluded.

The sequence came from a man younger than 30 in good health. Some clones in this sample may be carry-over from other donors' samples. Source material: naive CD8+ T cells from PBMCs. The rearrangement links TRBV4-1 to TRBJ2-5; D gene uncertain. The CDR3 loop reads CASSQGPGPQETQYF. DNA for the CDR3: TGCGCCAGCAGCCAAGGGCCCGGCCCCCAAGAGACCCAGTACTTC.